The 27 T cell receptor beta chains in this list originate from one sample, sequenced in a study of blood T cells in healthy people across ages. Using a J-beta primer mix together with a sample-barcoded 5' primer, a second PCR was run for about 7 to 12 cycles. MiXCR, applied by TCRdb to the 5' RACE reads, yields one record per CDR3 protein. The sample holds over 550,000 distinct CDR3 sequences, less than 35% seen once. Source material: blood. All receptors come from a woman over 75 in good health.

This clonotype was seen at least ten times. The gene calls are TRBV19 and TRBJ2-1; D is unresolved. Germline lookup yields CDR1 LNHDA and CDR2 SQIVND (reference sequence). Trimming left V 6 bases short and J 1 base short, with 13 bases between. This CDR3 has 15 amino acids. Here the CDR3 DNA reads TGTGCCAGTAGCCTTTCGCAGGAGTCCTACAATGAGCAGTTCTTC. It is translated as CASSLSQESYNEQFF.

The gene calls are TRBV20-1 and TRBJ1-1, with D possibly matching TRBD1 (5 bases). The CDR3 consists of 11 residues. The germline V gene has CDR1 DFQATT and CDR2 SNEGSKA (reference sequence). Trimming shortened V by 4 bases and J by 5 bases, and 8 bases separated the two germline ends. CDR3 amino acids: CSATWGTEAFF. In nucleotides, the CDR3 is TGCAGTGCTACCTGGGGGACTGAAGCTTTCTTT.

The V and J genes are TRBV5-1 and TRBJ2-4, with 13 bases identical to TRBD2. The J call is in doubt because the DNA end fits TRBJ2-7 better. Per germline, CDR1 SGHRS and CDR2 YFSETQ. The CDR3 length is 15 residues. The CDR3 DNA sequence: TGCGCCAGCAGCGGAGGGACTAGCGGGGCCCACGAGCAGTACTTC. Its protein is CASSGGTSGAHEQYF.

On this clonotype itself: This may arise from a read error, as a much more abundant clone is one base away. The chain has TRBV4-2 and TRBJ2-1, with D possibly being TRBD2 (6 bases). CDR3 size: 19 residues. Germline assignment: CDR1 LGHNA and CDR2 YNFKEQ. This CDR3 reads CTSSQETGRAGGGYNEQFF. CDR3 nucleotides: TGTACCAGCAGCCAAGAGACTGGCAGGGCTGGTGGGGGGTACAATGAGCAGTTCTTC.

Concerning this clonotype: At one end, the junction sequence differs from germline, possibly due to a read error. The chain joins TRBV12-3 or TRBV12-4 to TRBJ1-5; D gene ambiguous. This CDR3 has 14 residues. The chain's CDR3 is CASSFSYSNQPQHF. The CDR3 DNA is TGTGCCAGTAGTTTTTCCTATAGCAATCAGCCCCAGCATTTT.

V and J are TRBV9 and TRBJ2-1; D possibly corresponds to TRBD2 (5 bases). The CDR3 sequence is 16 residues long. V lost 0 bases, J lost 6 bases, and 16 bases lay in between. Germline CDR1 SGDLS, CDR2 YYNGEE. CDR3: CASSVGAGALGNEQFF. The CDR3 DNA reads TGTGCCAGCAGCGTAGGGGCGGGCGCACTGGGCAATGAGCAGTTCTTC.

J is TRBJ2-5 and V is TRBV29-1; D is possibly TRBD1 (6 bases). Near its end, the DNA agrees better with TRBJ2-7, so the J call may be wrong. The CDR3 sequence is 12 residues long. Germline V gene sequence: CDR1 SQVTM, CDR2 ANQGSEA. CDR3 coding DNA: TGCAGCGGATCCACACAGGGTCCCGAGCAGTACTTC. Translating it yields CSGSTQGPEQYF.

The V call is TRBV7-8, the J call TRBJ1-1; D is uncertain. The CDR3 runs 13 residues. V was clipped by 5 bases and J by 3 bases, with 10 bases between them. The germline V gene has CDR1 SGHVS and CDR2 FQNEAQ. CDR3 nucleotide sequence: TGTGCCAGCAGCACCACCTTAGACACTGAAGCTTTCTTT. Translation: CASSTTLDTEAFF.

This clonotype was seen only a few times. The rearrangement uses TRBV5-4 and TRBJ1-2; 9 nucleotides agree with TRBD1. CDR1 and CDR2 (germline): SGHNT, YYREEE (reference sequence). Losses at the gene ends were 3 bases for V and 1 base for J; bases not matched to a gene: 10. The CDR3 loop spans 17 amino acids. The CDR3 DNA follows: TGTGCCAGCAGCTCGGGACAGGGCATAGGCTTTAACTATGGCTACACCTTC. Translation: CASSSGQGIGFNYGYTF. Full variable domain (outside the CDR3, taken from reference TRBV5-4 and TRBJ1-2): ETGVTQSPTHLIKTRGQQVTLRCSSQSGHNTVSWYQQALGQGPQFIFQYYREEENGRGNFPPRFSGLQFPNYSSELNVNALELDDSALYLCASSSGQGIGFNYGYTFGSGTRLTVV.

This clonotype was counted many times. The CDR3 bases are TGTGCCAGCAGCCAAGATTTAGGGGGCAATCAGCCCCAGCATTTT. Its protein is CASSQDLGGNQPQHF. This chain links TRBV4-2 with TRBJ1-5, with D possibly TRBD1 on 5 matching bases. The CDR3 consists of 15 residues. Germline loops: CDR1 LGHNA, CDR2 YNFKEQ. V lost 0 bases, J lost 2 bases, and 8 bases lay in between.

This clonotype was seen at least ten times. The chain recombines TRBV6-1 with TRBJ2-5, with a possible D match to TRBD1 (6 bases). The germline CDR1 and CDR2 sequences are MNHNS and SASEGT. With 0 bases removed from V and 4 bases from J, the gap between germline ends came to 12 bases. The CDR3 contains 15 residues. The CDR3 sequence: CASSEARGVLETQYF. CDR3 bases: TGTGCCAGCAGTGAAGCCAGGGGTGTATTAGAGACCCAGTACTTC.

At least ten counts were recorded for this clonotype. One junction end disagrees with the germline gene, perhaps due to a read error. CDR3 in amino acids: CASSVTGSQYNEQFF. DNA of the CDR3: TGTGCCAGCAGCGTAACGGGATCACAGTACAATGAGCAGTTCTTC. The chain links TRBV7-3 to TRBJ2-1; perhaps TRBD2 as D (5 bases). Germline V CDR1 and CDR2: SGHTA, FQGTGA. The CDR3 spans 15 residues.

The CDR3 region is CSAGGQGIQETQYF. As DNA, the CDR3 is TGCAGTGCTGGAGGACAGGGGATCCAAGAGACCCAGTACTTC. V usage is TRBV20-1 and J usage is TRBJ2-5; 9 positions agree with TRBD1. Per germline, CDR1 DFQATT and CDR2 SNEGSKA (reference sequence). The CDR3 has 14 residues. V was clipped by 5 bases and J by 1 base; unmatched bases: 5.

CDR3 residues: CASGARRGELFF. CDR3 sequence (DNA): TGTGCCAGCGGGGCGAGGCGGGGGGAGCTGTTTTTT. The gene calls are TRBV27 and TRBJ2-2; D is possibly TRBD1 (5 bases). Germline V lookup: CDR1 MNHEY, CDR2 SMNVEV (reference sequence). This CDR3 comprises 12 residues. V shed 8 bases and J shed 8 bases, with 12 bases lying between them.

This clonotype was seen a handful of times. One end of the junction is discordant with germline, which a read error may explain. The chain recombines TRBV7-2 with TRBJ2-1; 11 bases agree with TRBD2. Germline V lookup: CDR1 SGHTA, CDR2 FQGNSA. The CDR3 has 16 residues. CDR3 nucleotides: TGTGCCAGCAGCGCCCATAGCGGGGGGGGATACAATGAGCGGTTCTTC. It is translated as CASSAHSGGGYNERFF. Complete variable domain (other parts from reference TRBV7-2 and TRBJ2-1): GAGVSQSPSNKVTEKGKDVELRCDPISGHTALYWYRQSLGQGLEFLIYFQGNSAPDKSGLPSDRFSAERTGGSVSTLTIQRTQQEDSAVYLCASSAHSGGGYNERFFGPGTRLTVL.

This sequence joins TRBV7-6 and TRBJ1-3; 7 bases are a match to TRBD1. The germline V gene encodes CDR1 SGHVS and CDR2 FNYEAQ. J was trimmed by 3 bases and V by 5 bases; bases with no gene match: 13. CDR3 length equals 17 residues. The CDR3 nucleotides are TGTGCCAGCAGCGTAGGGCTGACAGGGATGGTTGGAAACACCATATATTTT. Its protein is CASSVGLTGMVGNTIYF.

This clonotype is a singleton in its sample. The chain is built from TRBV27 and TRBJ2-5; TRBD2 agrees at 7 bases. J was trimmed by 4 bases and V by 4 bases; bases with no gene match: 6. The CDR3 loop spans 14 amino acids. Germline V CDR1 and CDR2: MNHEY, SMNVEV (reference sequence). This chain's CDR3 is CASSSRLAGETQYF. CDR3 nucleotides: TGTGCCAGCAGTTCCCGACTAGCCGGAGAGACCCAGTACTTC.

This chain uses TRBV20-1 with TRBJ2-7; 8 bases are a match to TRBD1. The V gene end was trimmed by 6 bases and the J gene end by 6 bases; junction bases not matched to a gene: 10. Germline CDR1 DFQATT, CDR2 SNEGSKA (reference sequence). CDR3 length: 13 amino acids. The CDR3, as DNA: TGCAGTGCCTCGACAGGGGTAGGTGCCGAGCAGTACTTC. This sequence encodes CSASTGVGAEQYF.

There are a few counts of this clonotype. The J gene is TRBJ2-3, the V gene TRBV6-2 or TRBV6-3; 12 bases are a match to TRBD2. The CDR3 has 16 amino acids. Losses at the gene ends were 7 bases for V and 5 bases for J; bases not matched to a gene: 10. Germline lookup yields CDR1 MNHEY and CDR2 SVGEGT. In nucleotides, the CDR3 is TGTGCCAGCACCAAACCCCTAGCGGGGGGGGGAGATACGCAGTATTTT. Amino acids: CASTKPLAGGGDTQYF.

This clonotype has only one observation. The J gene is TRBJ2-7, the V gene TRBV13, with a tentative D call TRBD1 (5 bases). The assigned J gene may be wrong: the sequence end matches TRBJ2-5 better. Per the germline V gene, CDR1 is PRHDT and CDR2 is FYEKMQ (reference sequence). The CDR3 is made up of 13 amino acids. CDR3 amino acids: CASSSRALPTQYF. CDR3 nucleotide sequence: TGTGCCAGCAGCTCCAGGGCCCTACCGACCCAGTACTTC.

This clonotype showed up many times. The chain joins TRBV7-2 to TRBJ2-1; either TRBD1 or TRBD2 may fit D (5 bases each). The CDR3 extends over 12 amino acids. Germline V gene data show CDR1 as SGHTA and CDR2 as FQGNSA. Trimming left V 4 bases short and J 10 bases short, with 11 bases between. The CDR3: CASSWGRGEQFF. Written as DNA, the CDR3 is TGTGCCAGCAGCTGGGGACGGGGAGAGCAGTTCTTC.

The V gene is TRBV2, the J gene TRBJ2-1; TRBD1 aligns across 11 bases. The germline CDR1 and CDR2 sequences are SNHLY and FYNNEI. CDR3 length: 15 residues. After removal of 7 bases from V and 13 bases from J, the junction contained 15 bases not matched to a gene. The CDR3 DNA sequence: TGTGCCAGCAAAAGGGACAGGGGGTTGCAAGAGACCCAGTTCTTC. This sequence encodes CASKRDRGLQETQFF.

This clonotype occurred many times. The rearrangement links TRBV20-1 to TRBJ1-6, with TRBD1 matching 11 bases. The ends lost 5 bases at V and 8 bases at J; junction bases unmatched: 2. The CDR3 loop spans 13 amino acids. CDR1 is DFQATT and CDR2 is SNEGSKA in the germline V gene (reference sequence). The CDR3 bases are TGCAGTGCTTGGGGACAGGGGGATTCACCCCTCCACTTT. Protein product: CSAWGQGDSPLHF.

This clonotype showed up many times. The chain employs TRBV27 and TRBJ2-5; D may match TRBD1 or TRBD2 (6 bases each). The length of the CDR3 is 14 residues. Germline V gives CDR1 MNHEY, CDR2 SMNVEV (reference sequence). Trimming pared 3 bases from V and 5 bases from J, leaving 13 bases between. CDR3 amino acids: CASSFAGGQETQYF. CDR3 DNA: TGTGCCAGCAGTTTCGCCGGGGGCCAGGAGACCCAGTACTTC.

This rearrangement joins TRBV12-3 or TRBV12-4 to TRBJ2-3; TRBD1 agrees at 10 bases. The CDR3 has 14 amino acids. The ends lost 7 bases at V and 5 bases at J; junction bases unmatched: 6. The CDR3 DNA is TGTGCCAGCAACCTGGGACAGGGGATAGATACGCAGTATTTT. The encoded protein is CASNLGQGIDTQYF.

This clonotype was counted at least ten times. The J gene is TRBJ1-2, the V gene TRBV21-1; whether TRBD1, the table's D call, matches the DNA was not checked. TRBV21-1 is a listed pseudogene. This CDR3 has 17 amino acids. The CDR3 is CASSKVLGTGRVDGYTF. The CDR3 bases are TGTGCCAGCAGCAAAGTTTTGGGAACAGGGCGGGTCGATGGCTACACCTTC.

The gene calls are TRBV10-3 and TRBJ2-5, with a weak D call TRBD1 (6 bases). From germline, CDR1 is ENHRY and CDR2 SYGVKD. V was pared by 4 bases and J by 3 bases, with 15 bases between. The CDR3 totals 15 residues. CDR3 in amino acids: CAISVGDILEETQYF. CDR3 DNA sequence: TGTGCCATCAGTGTGGGGGACATCCTGGAAGAGACCCAGTACTTC.